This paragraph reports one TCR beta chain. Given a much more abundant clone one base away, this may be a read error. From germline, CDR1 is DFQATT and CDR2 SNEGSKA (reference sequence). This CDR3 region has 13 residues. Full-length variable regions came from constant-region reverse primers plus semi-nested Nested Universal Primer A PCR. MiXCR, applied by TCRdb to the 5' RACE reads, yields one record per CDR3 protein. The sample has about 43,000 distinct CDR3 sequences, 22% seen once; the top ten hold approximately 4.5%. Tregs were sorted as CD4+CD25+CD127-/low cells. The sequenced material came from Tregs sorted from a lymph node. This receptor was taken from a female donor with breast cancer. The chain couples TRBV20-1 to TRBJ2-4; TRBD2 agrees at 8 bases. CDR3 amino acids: CGARWTSRNIQYF. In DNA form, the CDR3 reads TGCGGTGCGCGATGGACTAGCCGGAACATTCAGTACTTC.